These 23 T cell receptor beta chains share one sample of origin, sequenced in a study of cytomegalovirus exposure and HLA in healthy donors. In the PCR, 60 Vbeta and 13 Jbeta primers were used. Produced via immunoSEQ multiplex PCR; TCRdb's table is partial and in-frame only. The sample contains 180,000 or so clones, about 75% of which appear only once. Sequenced input: PBMCs. The receptors originated from a man aged 35-49 years in good health and CMV-seropositive.

The chain joins TRBV18 to TRBJ1-5, with D maybe TRBD1 (5 bases). CDR1 KGHSH and CDR2 LQKENI come from the germline V gene. V was clipped by 5 bases and J by 3 bases, with 14 bases between them. There are 15 residues in the CDR3. The CDR3 DNA is TGTGCCAGCTCATCCGGGACTGTGAACAATCAGCCCCAGCATTTT. Encoded protein: CASSSGTVNNQPQHF.

The chain uses TRBV5-1 and TRBJ1-2; D is unclear. The V and J ends lost 2 bases and 4 bases respectively, with 15 bases between them. Germline V gene sequence: CDR1 SGHRS, CDR2 YFSETQ. The CDR3 loop spans 15 amino acids. The CDR3 nucleotides are TGCGCCAGCAGCTTACGGGCCGACGAGGGCTATGGCTACACCTTC. This encodes CASSLRADEGYGYTF.

The gene calls are TRBV6-1 and TRBJ1-2; D might be TRBD1 (6 bases). This CDR3 comprises 13 residues. V lost 5 bases and J 9 bases, leaving 16 bases between the germline ends. Germline V gene sequence: CDR1 MNHNS, CDR2 SASEGT. CDR3 loop: CASSPGQTPSYTF. The CDR3 DNA reads TGTGCCAGCAGTCCCGGACAGACCCCCAGCTACACCTTC.

V and J are TRBV28 and TRBJ2-7; TRBD1 agrees at 7 bases. This CDR3 spans 14 amino acids. CDR1 and CDR2 from the germline V gene are MDHEN and SYDVKM. Unmatched junction bases numbered 12, after V lost 9 bases and J lost 4 bases. The CDR3, as DNA: TGTGCCAGTCACTCGATGGACAGGAGGTACGAGCAGTACTTC. Translation: CASHSMDRRYEQYF.

This clone was counted once. The rearrangement joins TRBV6-5 to TRBJ1-4; maybe TRBD1 (5 bases). Germline V gene lookup returns CDR1 MNHEY and CDR2 SVGAGI. CDR3 length: 13 residues. The V and J ends lost 4 bases and 5 bases respectively, with 8 bases between them. The CDR3 DNA is TGTGCCAGCAGTTGGGGCGCAAATGAAAAACTGTTTTTT. Its protein is CASSWGANEKLFF.

This clone was counted between two and nine times. V and J are TRBV7-2 and TRBJ2-5, with a tentative D call TRBD2 (6 bases). Germline CDR1 is SGHTA and CDR2 is FQGNSA. This CDR3 spans 13 amino acids. Deletions cut 3 bases from V and 5 bases from J, with 10 bases between. The CDR3 sequence is CASSFRGGETQYF. The CDR3, as DNA: TGTGCCAGCAGCTTTAGGGGAGGTGAGACCCAGTACTTC.

The chain recombines TRBV6-6 with TRBJ2-7, with TRBD2 matching over 15 bases. Per germline, CDR1 MNHNY and CDR2 SVGAGI (reference sequence). The ends lost 0 bases at V and 3 bases at J; junction bases unmatched: 0. This CDR3 comprises 16 residues. CDR3 amino acids: CASSYSGLAGGYEQYF. In DNA, the CDR3 is TGTGCCAGCAGTTACTCGGGACTAGCGGGAGGCTACGAGCAGTACTTC.

The J gene is TRBJ1-6, the V gene TRBV7-9, with 7 bases fitting TRBD1. The CDR3 runs 13 residues. Germline V gene data show CDR1 as SEHNR and CDR2 as FQNEAQ (reference sequence). The ends lost 6 bases at V and 8 bases at J; junction bases unmatched: 4. As DNA, the CDR3 is TGTGCCAGCAGGCGGACAGGTGATTCACCCCTCCACTTT. It is translated as CASRRTGDSPLHF.

This clone appeared a few times. The rearrangement uses TRBV27 and TRBJ2-7, with TRBD1 matching 9 bases. V lost 6 bases, J lost 5 bases, and 11 bases stayed unmatched. CDR1 is MNHEY and CDR2 is SMNVEV in the germline V gene (reference sequence). The CDR3 loop spans 15 amino acids. The CDR3 sequence is CASRTLRDRDHEQYF. Written as DNA, the CDR3 is TGTGCCAGCAGAACCCTCCGGGACAGGGACCACGAGCAGTACTTC.

In this sample, this clone turned up once. The CDR3 region has the DNA TGTGCCACCAGCAGAGATCGTGGGACACCTTCCTACAATGAGCAGTTCTTC. Protein: CATSRDRGTPSYNEQFF. The rearrangement uses TRBV15 and TRBJ2-1, with D perhaps TRBD1 (6 bases). The CDR3 runs to 17 residues. V was trimmed by 0 bases and J by 1 base, leaving 13 bases between them. The germline V gene has CDR1 LNHNV and CDR2 YYDKDF (reference sequence).

The chain links TRBV7-6 to TRBJ2-7; tentative D call: TRBD2 (6 bases). From germline, CDR1 is SGHVS and CDR2 FNYEAQ. V was trimmed by 0 bases and J by 2 bases, leaving 11 bases between them. CDR3 length equals 15 residues. The CDR3 reads CASSLAVGGPYEQYF. The CDR3 DNA follows: TGTGCCAGCAGCTTAGCGGTGGGAGGACCCTACGAGCAGTACTTC.

This clone occurred once. The chain's CDR3 is CASSEGAQQYF. CDR3 DNA: TGTGCCAGCAGTGAAGGGGCTCAGCAGTACTTC. The J gene is TRBJ2-7, the V gene TRBV2; D not resolved. The CDR3 spans 11 residues. Trimming left V 1 base short and J 8 bases short, with 6 bases between. Per the germline V gene, CDR1 is SNHLY and CDR2 is FYNNEI.

This clone was observed a few times. The rearrangement uses TRBV28 and TRBJ1-2; 9 bases are a match to TRBD1. The CDR3 spans 14 residues. V was pared by 7 bases and J by 4 bases, with 7 bases of the junction left unmatched. Germline CDR1 reads MDHEN; CDR2 reads SYDVKM. CDR3 in DNA: TGTGCCAGCACCTCGGGACAGGGTCCCTATGGCTACACCTTC. Translating it yields CASTSGQGPYGYTF.

The DNA of the CDR3 is TGTGCCAGCAGCCCGAGGACAGGGGGCAGGGCTTTCTTT. Protein product: CASSPRTGGRAFF. This chain connects TRBV14 to TRBJ1-1; 11 bases align to TRBD1. The V gene's germline CDR1 is SGHDN and CDR2 FVKESK. CDR3 length equals 13 residues. V was pared by 4 bases and J by 11 bases, with 6 bases of the junction left unmatched.

This clone was observed a single time. The rearrangement links TRBV19 to TRBJ1-1, with D unclear. This CDR3 is built from 12 residues. Germline CDR1 is LNHDA and CDR2 is SQIVND (reference sequence). V gave up 7 bases and J gave up 10 bases, with 16 bases separating them. CDR3 amino acids: CASTDTRRRAFF. DNA for the CDR3: TGTGCCAGTACTGACACCCGTCGTCGAGCTTTCTTT.

The chain has TRBV25-1 and TRBJ1-1; D ambiguous. The V gene lost 0 bases and the J gene lost 2 bases, with 10 bases spanning the gap. The CDR3 is 15 residues long. CDR1 MGHDK and CDR2 SYGVNS come from the germline V gene. CDR3 amino acids: CASSEYSAGNTEAFF. Here the CDR3 DNA reads TGTGCCAGCAGTGAATATTCCGCGGGTAACACTGAAGCTTTCTTT. Full variable domain (remainder filled in from reference TRBV25-1 and TRBJ1-1): EADIYQTPRYLVIGTGKKITLECSQTMGHDKMYWYQQDPGMELHLIHYSYGVNSTEKGDLSSESTVSRIRTEHFPLTLESARPSHTSQYLCASSEYSAGNTEAFFGQGTRLTVV.

This clone was counted between two and nine times. The rearrangement links TRBV6-1 to TRBJ1-1; weak D call: TRBD1 (5 bases). Germline V gives CDR1 MNHNS, CDR2 SASEGT. CDR3 size: 14 residues. Trimming took 6 bases from V and 0 from J, leaving 11 bases between them. The CDR3 reads CASSLTVLNTEAFF. The DNA for the CDR3 is TGTGCCAGCAGCTTGACAGTATTGAACACTGAAGCTTTCTTT.

The chain recombines TRBV7-2 with TRBJ2-3; D unresolved. V was pared by 5 bases and J by 1 base, with 10 bases between. The CDR3 spans 14 residues. Germline V gene data show CDR1 as SGHTA and CDR2 as FQGNSA. The CDR3 protein is CASSQLMGTDTQYF. CDR3 nucleotides: TGTGCCAGCAGCCAGTTAATGGGCACAGATACGCAGTATTTT.

The chain couples TRBV19 to TRBJ2-5, with no clear D. This CDR3 has 13 amino acids. V lost 2 bases and J 1 base, leaving 5 bases between the germline ends. Germline CDR1 is LNHDA and CDR2 is SQIVND (reference sequence). The chain's CDR3 is CASSISRQETQYF. The CDR3 coding sequence is TGTGCCAGTAGTATATCCCGCCAAGAGACCCAGTACTTC.

On this clone itself: This CDR3 is also generated by other DNA sequences in the sample. The V gene is TRBV20-1, the J gene TRBJ2-5; D is unresolved. Between the trimmed V and J ends, which lost 4 bases and 4 bases, there was a span of 4 bases. CDR1 DFQATT and CDR2 SNEGSKA come from the germline V gene (reference sequence). The CDR3 is made up of 10 amino acids. The CDR3 sequence: CSAIRETQYF. The CDR3, as DNA: TGCAGTGCTATCCGAGAGACCCAGTACTTC.

The chain joins TRBV30 to TRBJ1-1; a weak D match, TRBD1 (6 bases). CDR3 length: 11 amino acids. V lost 0 bases and J 10 bases, leaving 9 bases between the germline ends. Looked up from germline, CDR1 is GTSNPN and CDR2 is SVGIG (reference sequence). CDR3 loop: CAWSVAGAAFF. The CDR3 region has the DNA TGTGCCTGGAGTGTCGCGGGGGCAGCTTTCTTT. The whole variable domain, filled in from reference TRBV30 and TRBJ1-1, reads SQTIHQWPATLVQPVGSPLSLECTVEGTSNPNLYWYRQAAGRGLQLLFYSVGIGQISSEVPQNLSASRPQDRQFILSSKKLLLSDSGFYLCAWSVAGAAFFGQGTRLTVV.

V and J are TRBV7-2 and TRBJ2-3; D remains ambiguous. The ends were cut back, 4 bases at V and 5 bases at J, with 10 bases in the middle. The germline gives CDR1 SGHTA, CDR2 FQGNSA. The CDR3 spans 13 residues. The CDR3 loop reads CASSSRLLDTQYF. Written as DNA, the CDR3 is TGTGCCAGCAGCTCCAGACTCCTAGATACGCAGTATTTT.

The genes are TRBV4-1 and TRBJ1-5; D is ambiguous. The CDR3 is 15 residues long. The V gene lost 0 bases and the J gene lost 11 bases, with 17 bases spanning the gap. CDR1 is MGHRA and CDR2 is YSYEKL in the germline V gene. The CDR3 sequence: CASSQDEVVVWSQHF. The DNA of the CDR3 is TGCGCCAGCAGCCAAGATGAGGTGGTCGTTTGGTCCCAGCATTTT.